This TCR beta chain was sequenced for a study of blood T cell repertoires in COVID-19. Overall study: COVID-19 samples, acute and convalescent, were from the United States, Italy and Spain. Nucleic acid was either cDNA or gDNA, and it came from T cells, B-cell-depleted T cells, or PBMCs.

In the authors' methods: Counts of nucleated cells, estimated from reference gene primer amplification, were obtained. Sequencing was performed with immunoSEQ multiplex PCR; in TCRdb, only in-frame clones are kept and a portion is missing. The V and J calls and clone size are taken from that table; D and trimming were inferred from the DNA. The sample shows roughly 130,000 clones, roughly three quarters of them seen only once. Trimming removed 3 bases from V and 2 bases from J, with 7 bases in between. The germline V gene has CDR1 LGHDT and CDR2 YNNKEL (reference sequence). CDR3 size: 13 residues. During active infection, Seattle patients enrolled and were then monitored through disease.

The sequenced sample was peripheral blood. The genes are TRBV3-1 (or the pseudogene TRBV3-2) and TRBJ1-2; perhaps TRBD1 as D (5 bases). The TCR sequence derives from a woman aged 70-85 years with COVID-19, enrolled during active disease. CDR3 DNA: TGTGCCAGCAGCCAGGGGGGGAACTATGGCTACACCTTC. Translating gives CASSQGGNYGYTF.